The 9 T cell receptor beta chains below come from one sample, sequenced in a study of graft-versus-host responses after intestinal transplantation. Generated by immunoSEQ multiplex PCR, the TCRdb table keeps only in-frame clones and is missing some. The sample holds 96,000 or so clones, 92% seen once. For these receptors, no antigen is known. The material was unstimulated CD4+ T cells sorted from spleen or lymph node cells, obtained before intestinal transplant. The source is a human donor who received an intestinal transplant.

This chain uses TRBV19 with TRBJ2-1, with D possibly being TRBD1 (5 bases). The V gene lost 8 bases and the J gene lost 0 bases, with 11 bases spanning the gap. There are 14 residues in the CDR3. CDR1 and CDR2 from the germline V gene are LNHDA and SQIVND (reference sequence). Written as DNA, the CDR3 is TGTGCCAGTGGTGACAGAAACTCCTACAATGAGCAGTTCTTC. Its translation is CASGDRNSYNEQFF. Full variable domain (rest looked up from reference TRBV19 and TRBJ2-1): DGGITQSPKYLFRKEGQNVTLSCEQNLNHDAMYWYRQDPGQGLRLIYYSQIVNDFQKGDIAEGYSVSREKKESFPLTVTSAQKNPTAFYLCASGDRNSYNEQFFGPGTRLTVL.

The rearrangement links TRBV28 to TRBJ1-6; 8 positions agree with TRBD1. V gave up 6 bases and J gave up 7 bases; unmatched junction bases: 5. The CDR3 totals 14 residues. CDR1 MDHEN and CDR2 SYDVKM come from the germline V gene. CDR3 in DNA: TGTGCCAGCAGGTGGACAGGGTGGAATTCACCCCTCCACTTT. Encoded protein: CASRWTGWNSPLHF.

This chain links TRBV7-2 with TRBJ1-5, with TRBD1 matching 7 bases. Germline trimming cut 1 base from V and 3 bases from J; bases unmatched to any gene: 3. The CDR3 covers 15 residues. Germline CDR1 SGHTA, CDR2 FQGNSA. In nucleotides, the CDR3 is TGTGCCAGCAGCTTAGACAGGGGAGTCAATCAGCCCCAGCATTTT. This codes for CASSLDRGVNQPQHF.

The chain employs TRBV5-6 and TRBJ1-2, with TRBD1 as a possible D gene (5 bases). Deletions cut 4 bases from V and 6 bases from J, with 13 bases between. CDR3 length: 13 residues. In germline, CDR1 is SGHDT, CDR2 YYEEEE. The CDR3 region has the DNA TGTGCCAGCAGCGAGGGGTGGGGGGATGGCTACACCTTC. It is translated as CASSEGWGDGYTF.

The genes are TRBV5-1 and TRBJ2-2; 10 bases align to TRBD1. The CDR3 extends over 16 amino acids. Germline V CDR1 and CDR2: SGHRS, YFSETQ. Unmatched junction bases numbered 4, after V lost 0 bases and J lost 5 bases. The CDR3 here is CASSLAGTGVTGELFF. CDR3 in DNA: TGCGCCAGCAGCTTGGCGGGGACAGGGGTGACCGGGGAGCTGTTTTTT. Full variable domain (rest looked up from reference TRBV5-1 and TRBJ2-2): KAGVTQTPRYLIKTRGQQVTLSCSPISGHRSVSWYQQTPGQGLQFLFEYFSETQRNKGNFPGRFSGRQFSNSRSEMNVSTLELGDSALYLCASSLAGTGVTGELFFGEGSRLTVL.

DNA of the CDR3: TGTGCCAGCAGTGCAGAGACTAGCGGGCGATCCACAGATACGCAGTATTTT. This translates into CASSAETSGRSTDTQYF. The chain links TRBV6-1 to TRBJ2-3; 10 bases are shared with TRBD2. Germline V gives CDR1 MNHNS, CDR2 SASEGT. J was trimmed by 2 bases and V by 4 bases; bases with no gene match: 9. The CDR3 loop spans 17 amino acids.

The V call is TRBV5-1, the J call TRBJ2-1, with 13 bases that match TRBD2. This CDR3 spans 15 amino acids. Germline CDR1 is SGHRS and CDR2 is YFSETQ. With V trimmed by 4 bases and J by 8 bases, 6 bases remained unmatched. The CDR3 here is CASSPGLAGTDEQFF. CDR3 DNA: TGCGCCAGCAGCCCGGGACTAGCGGGGACCGATGAGCAGTTCTTC. Filled out from reference TRBV5-1 and TRBJ2-1, the complete variable domain reads KAGVTQTPRYLIKTRGQQVTLSCSPISGHRSVSWYQQTPGQGLQFLFEYFSETQRNKGNFPGRFSGRQFSNSRSEMNVSTLELGDSALYLCASSPGLAGTDEQFFGPGTRLTVL.

The chain joins TRBV25-1 to TRBJ1-2; maybe TRBD1 (5 bases). From germline, CDR1 is MGHDK and CDR2 SYGVNS. The CDR3 spans 15 residues. The V end lost 9 bases, the J end lost 5 bases, and 22 bases lay between the germline ends. CDR3 sequence reads: CASSGGVDRRYGYTF. The CDR3 DNA is TGTGCCAGTTCTGGGGGGGTAGACAGACGTTATGGCTACACCTTC.

The chain recombines TRBV2 with TRBJ2-1; unclear D gene. V lost 8 bases and J lost 0, with 5 bases in between. The CDR3 is 12 residues long. The V gene's germline CDR1 is SNHLY and CDR2 FYNNEI. The CDR3, as DNA: TGTGCCAGCGTATCCTCCTACAATGAGCAGTTCTTC. Amino acid sequence: CASVSSYNEQFF.